This record covers a single T cell receptor (beta chain). The CDR3 has 14 amino acids. V lost 6 bases, J lost 4 bases, and 8 bases stayed unmatched. CDR1 MNHNS and CDR2 SASEGT come from the germline V gene. TCRdb reprocessed the PCR reads via MiXCR and lists one record per CDR3 protein. Of some 20,000 distinct CDR3 sequences listed, approximately 45% are singletons. The sample belongs to a study of tumor-infiltrating lymphocytes in oesophageal squamous cell carcinoma. The chain carries TRBV6-1 and TRBJ1-2; 7 nucleotides match TRBD1. Material: normal esophageal tissue next to the tumor. This TCR was recovered from a female donor with esophageal squamous cell carcinoma. CDR3 sequence reads: CASSRTGTVYGYTF. As DNA, the CDR3 is TGTGCCAGCAGCAGAACCGGGACAGTCTATGGCTACACCTTC.